The T cell receptor (beta chain) described here comes from a study of cytomegalovirus exposure and HLA in healthy donors. V lost 5 bases to trimming and J lost 0 bases, with 19 bases between them. The CDR3 totals 18 residues. Germline loops: CDR1 SGHTA, CDR2 FQGNSA. PCR amplification relied on 60 Vbeta primers (plus 13 Jbeta primers). Clones were sequenced by immunoSEQ multiplex PCR, and TCRdb holds only the in-frame ones, with some missing. The sample has tens of thousands of clones, approximately 71% seen once. The chain links TRBV7-2 to TRBJ1-4, with D unclear. The specimen sequenced was PBMCs. The source of this sequence is a man aged 25-45 years in good health and CMV-seronegative. The CDR3 coding sequence is TGTGCCAGCAGCAAAACGCCGGGAGGAAAGGCAACTAATGAAAAACTGTTTTTT. It is translated as CASSKTPGGKATNEKLFF. Full variable domain (rest looked up from reference TRBV7-2 and TRBJ1-4): GAGVSQSPSNKVTEKGKDVELRCDPISGHTALYWYRQSLGQGLEFLIYFQGNSAPDKSGLPSDRFSAERTGGSVSTLTIQRTQQEDSAVYLCASSKTPGGKATNEKLFFGSGTQLSVL.